This T cell receptor beta chain was sequenced in a study of neurological immune-mediated disorders. This clonotype was seen ten or more times. The ends lost 5 bases at V and 4 bases at J; junction bases unmatched: 2. Germline CDR1 and CDR2: SGHTA and FQGNSA. CDR3 length: 13 residues. TCRdb used MiXCR to reprocess the 5' RACE reads, holding one entry per CDR3 protein. The table includes 15,000 to 20,000 distinct CDR3 sequences, around 13% detected once. V gene TRBV7-2 combines with J gene TRBJ2-1; TRBD1 matches at 7 bases. The sample consisted of CD4+ T cells from blood. The sequence was collected from a woman aged 55-75 years with HTLV-1-associated myelopathy (HAM/TSP). The CDR3 loop reads CASSGTAYNEQFF. The CDR3 DNA is TGTGCCAGCAGCGGGACAGCGTACAATGAGCAGTTCTTC.